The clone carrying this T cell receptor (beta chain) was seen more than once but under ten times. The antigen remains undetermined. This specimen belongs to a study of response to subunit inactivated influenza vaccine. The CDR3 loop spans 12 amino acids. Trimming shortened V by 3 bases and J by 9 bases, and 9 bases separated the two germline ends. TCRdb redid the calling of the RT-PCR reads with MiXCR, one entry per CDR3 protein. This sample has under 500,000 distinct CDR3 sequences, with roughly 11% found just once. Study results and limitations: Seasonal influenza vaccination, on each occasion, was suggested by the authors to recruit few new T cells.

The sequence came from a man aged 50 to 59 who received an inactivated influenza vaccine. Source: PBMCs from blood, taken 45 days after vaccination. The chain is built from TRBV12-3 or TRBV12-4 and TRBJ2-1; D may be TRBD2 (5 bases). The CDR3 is CASSFTEGEQFF. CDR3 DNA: TGTGCCAGCAGTTTTACCGAGGGTGAGCAGTTCTTC.